A selection of T cell receptor beta chains follows, all from one sample in a study of cytomegalovirus exposure and HLA in healthy donors. Sequencing used immunoSEQ multiplex PCR; TCRdb keeps in-frame clones, though not all of them. The top ten clones hold 4% to 4.5% of a sample with around 150,000 clones, 85% to 90% of them seen once. Sequences were obtained from PBMCs. The receptors originated from a man aged 18 to 29 in good health and CMV-seropositive. Each CDR3 is given without its conserved first and last residue. D genes are given only for firm matches. Clone size is stated in some rows and not others, as once, few, many or a class when expanded.

TRBJ2-7	.	TRBV7-9	.	ASSFLGEGPFGGEQY
TRBJ1-1	.	TRBV11-3	.	ASKGEGDTEAF
TRBJ2-7	TRBD1	TRBV2	.	ASSEGGQGAYEQY
TRBJ2-7	TRBD1	TRBV27	.	ASSSLIGQAAYEQY
TRBJ2-1	.	TRBV11-2	.	ASSLFLGSNEQF
TRBJ2-5	.	TRBV9	once	ASSVADQETQY
TRBJ1-4	TRBD1	TRBV5-1	.	ASSKGQGPNEKLF
TRBJ2-7	TRBD2	TRBV11-2	.	ASSFDASGSSPYEQY
TRBJ2-7	.	TRBV27	.	ASSFSGGYDEQY
TRBJ2-4	TRBD1	TRBV30	.	AWSVGGAGNIQY
TRBJ1-1	.	TRBV4-1	.	AGSRALNTEAF
TRBJ2-1	.	TRBV15	.	ATSTRDNNEQF
TRBJ2-7	.	TRBV5-1	.	ASSLAVAYEQY
TRBJ2-5	.	TRBV11-3	.	ASSSQETQY
TRBJ2-1	TRBD2	TRBV10-3	.	AIRGREGINNEQF
TRBJ1-2	.	TRBV9	.	ASSVGGGYGYT
TRBJ1-2	TRBD1	TRBV28	.	ASNSGGQDYGYT
TRBJ2-3	.	TRBV5-1	few	ASSLEGDASTDTQY
TRBJ1-1	.	TRBV28	.	ASLVSGGTEAF
TRBJ1-2	.	TRBV2	.	ASATGESNYGYT
TRBJ2-2	TRBD2	TRBV19	.	ASSSIAGALTGELF
TRBJ2-7	TRBD2	TRBV6-9	.	ASRSRSGESCYEQY
TRBJ1-2	TRBD1	TRBV5-1	.	ASSLAGTGGGYT
TRBJ2-7	.	TRBV11-3	.	ASSPRGGHAYEQY
TRBJ1-2	.	TRBV7-8	.	ASSPSGFTNYGYT